This entry concerns a single T cell receptor beta chain. Germline V lookup: CDR1 MNHEY, CDR2 SVGEGT. V was clipped by 0 bases and J by 0 bases, with 7 bases between them. CDR3 length: 15 residues. Original data processing: Nucleated cell number was recorded as an estimate derived from reference gene primer amplification. Data came from immunoSEQ multiplex PCR; TCRdb stores just in-frame clones and leaves some out. D and trimming were read from the DNA, whereas the V and J calls and clone size are those reported in that table. The table includes about 120,000 clones, around 87% detected once. This sample was taken from a study of blood T cell repertoires in COVID-19. Study summary: COVID-19 samples from acute and convalescent phases originated in the United States, Italy and Spain. T cells, B-cell-depleted T cells, or PBMCs supplied cDNA or gDNA.

The V and J genes are TRBV6-2 or TRBV6-3 and TRBJ2-3; D is unresolved. This clonotype was obtained from an older woman with acute or convalescent COVID-19. The sequenced sample consisted of peripheral blood. This CDR3 is CASSYSTTSTDTQYF. As DNA, the CDR3 is TGTGCCAGCAGTTACTCGACGACTAGCACAGATACGCAGTATTTT.